What follows describes a single T cell receptor beta chain. The entry originates in a study of glioma-infiltrating T cells. TCR alpha and beta CDR3 regions were amplified from RNA using iRepertoire nested multiplex PCR. TCRdb recomputed calls from the multiplex PCR reads with MiXCR, one row per CDR3 protein. This sample carries roughly 350,000 distinct CDR3 sequences, about 40% of them seen once, and the ten largest clones take about 12%. Germline assignment: CDR1 MNHEY and CDR2 SMNVEV (reference sequence). The ends lost 5 bases at V and 5 bases at J; junction bases unmatched: 7. The length of the CDR3 is 15 residues.

This clonotype originated in a human donor with low-grade glioma or glioblastoma, undergoing nonglioma brain surgery, or in good health (not recorded which). The V call is TRBV27, the J call TRBJ2-5, with 11 bases lining up with TRBD1. The specimen sequenced was glioma tissue, nonneoplastic brain tissue, or PBMCs (not recorded which). The CDR3 is CASSPEDRGHETQYF. Here the CDR3 DNA reads TGTGCCAGCAGTCCTGAGGACAGGGGGCACGAGACCCAGTACTTC.